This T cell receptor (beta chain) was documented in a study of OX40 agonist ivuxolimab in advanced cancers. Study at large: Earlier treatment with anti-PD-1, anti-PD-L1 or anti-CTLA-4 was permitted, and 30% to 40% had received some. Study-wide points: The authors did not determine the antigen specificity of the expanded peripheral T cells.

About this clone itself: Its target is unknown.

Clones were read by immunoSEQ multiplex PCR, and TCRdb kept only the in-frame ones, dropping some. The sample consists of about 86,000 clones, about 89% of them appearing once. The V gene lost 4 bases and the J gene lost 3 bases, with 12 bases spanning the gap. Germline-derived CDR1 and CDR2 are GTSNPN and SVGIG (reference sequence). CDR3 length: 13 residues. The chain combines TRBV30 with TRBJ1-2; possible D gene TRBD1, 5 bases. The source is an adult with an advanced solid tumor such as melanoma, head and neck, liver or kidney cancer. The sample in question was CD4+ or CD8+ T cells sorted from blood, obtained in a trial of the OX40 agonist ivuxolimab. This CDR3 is CAWTARGDYGYTF. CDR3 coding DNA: TGTGCCTGGACTGCACGGGGGGACTATGGCTACACCTTC.